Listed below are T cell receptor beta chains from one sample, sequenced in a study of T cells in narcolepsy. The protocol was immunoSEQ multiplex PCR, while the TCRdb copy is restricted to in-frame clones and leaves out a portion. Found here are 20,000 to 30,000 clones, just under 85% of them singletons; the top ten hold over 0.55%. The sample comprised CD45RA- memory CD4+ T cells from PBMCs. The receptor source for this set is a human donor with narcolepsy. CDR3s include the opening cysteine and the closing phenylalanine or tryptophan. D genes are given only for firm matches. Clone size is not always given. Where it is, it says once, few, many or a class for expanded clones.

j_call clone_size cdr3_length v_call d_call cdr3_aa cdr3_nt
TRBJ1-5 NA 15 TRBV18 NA CASSPDGTYNQPQHF TGTGCCAGCTCACCAGACGGGACCTACAATCAGCCCCAGCATTTT
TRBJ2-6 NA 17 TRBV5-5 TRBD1 CASSSRTGVGGANVLTF TGTGCCAGCAGCTCGCGAACAGGGGTGGGTGGGGCCAACGTCCTGACTTTC
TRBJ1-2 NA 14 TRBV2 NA CASGEQGPNYGYTF TGTGCCAGCGGGGAACAAGGCCCTAACTATGGCTACACCTTC
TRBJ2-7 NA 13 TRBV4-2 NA CASSRDSNYEQYF TGTGCCAGCAGCCGGGACTCCAACTACGAGCAGTACTTC
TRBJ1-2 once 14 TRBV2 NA CASSRRMGAEGYTF TGTGCCAGCAGCCGAAGAATGGGGGCGGAGGGCTACACCTTC
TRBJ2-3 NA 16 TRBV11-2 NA CASSLGQGRYTDTQYF TGTGCCAGCAGCTTAGGGCAGGGCCGTTACACAGATACGCAGTATTTT
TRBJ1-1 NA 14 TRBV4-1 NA CASSHPPRNTEAFF TGCGCCAGCAGCCACCCCCCGAGAAACACTGAAGCTTTCTTT
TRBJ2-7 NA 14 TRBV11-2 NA CASSTLQLRYEQYF TGTGCCAGCAGCACTCTACAGCTACGCTACGAGCAGTACTTC
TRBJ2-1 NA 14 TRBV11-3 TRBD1 CASGNRGVNAEQFF TGTGCCAGCGGTAACAGGGGGGTTAATGCTGAGCAGTTCTTC
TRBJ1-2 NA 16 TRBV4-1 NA CASSQSLMQGHHGYTF TGCGCCAGCAGCCAGTCCTTGATGCAGGGGCACCATGGCTACACCTTC
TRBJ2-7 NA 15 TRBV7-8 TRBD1 CASSLSGQGYHEQYF TGTGCCAGCAGCTTATCGGGACAGGGGTACCACGAGCAGTACTTC
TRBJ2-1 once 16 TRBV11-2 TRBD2 CASSLEAGVAYNEQFF TGTGCCAGCAGCTTAGAGGCGGGAGTGGCCTACAATGAGCAGTTCTTC
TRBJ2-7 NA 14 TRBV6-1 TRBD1 CASRWTGLSYEQYF TGTGCCAGCAGGTGGACAGGCCTCTCCTACGAGCAGTACTTC
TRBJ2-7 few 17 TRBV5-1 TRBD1 CASSLARGQKGAYEQYF TGCGCCAGCAGCTTGGCCCGGGGACAGAAGGGGGCCTACGAGCAGTACTTC
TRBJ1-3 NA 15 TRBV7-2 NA CASSLTAGSGNTIYF TGTGCCAGCAGCTTAACGGCGGGCTCTGGAAACACCATATATTTT